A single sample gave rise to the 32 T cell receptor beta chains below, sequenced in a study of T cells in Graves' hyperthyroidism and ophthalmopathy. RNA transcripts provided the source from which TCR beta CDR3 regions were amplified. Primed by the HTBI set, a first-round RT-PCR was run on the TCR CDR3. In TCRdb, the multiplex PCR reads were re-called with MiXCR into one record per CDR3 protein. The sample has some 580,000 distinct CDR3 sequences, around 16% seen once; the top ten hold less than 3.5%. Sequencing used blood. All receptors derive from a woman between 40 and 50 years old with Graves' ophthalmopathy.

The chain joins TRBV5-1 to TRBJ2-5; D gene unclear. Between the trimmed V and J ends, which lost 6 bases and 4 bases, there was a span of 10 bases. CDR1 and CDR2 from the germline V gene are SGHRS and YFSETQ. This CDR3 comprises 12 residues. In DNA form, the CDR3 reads TGCGCCAGCACTGGGGATTTAGAGACCCAGTACTTC. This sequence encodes CASTGDLETQYF. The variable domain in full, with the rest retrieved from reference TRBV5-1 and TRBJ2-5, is KAGVTQTPRYLIKTRGQQVTLSCSPISGHRSVSWYQQTPGQGLQFLFEYFSETQRNKGNFPGRFSGRQFSNSRSEMNVSTLELGDSALYLCASTGDLETQYFGPGTRLLVL.

The CDR3 here is CASSLARLARHNEQFF. In nucleotides, the CDR3 is TGTGCCAGCAGCTTAGCCCGACTAGCCCGCCACAATGAGCAGTTCTTC. V usage is TRBV7-9 and J usage is TRBJ2-1, with 7 bases aligning to TRBD2. This CDR3 is built from 16 residues. The V gene end was trimmed by 0 bases and the J gene end by 5 bases; junction bases not matched to a gene: 7. Germline-derived CDR1 and CDR2 are SEHNR and FQNEAQ (reference sequence). The full variable domain, with the rest looked up from reference TRBV7-9 and TRBJ2-1, is DTGVSQNPRHKITKRGQNVTFRCDPISEHNRLYWYRQTLGQGPEFLTYFQNEAQLEKSRLLSDRFSAERPKGSFSTLEIQRTEQGDSAMYLCASSLARLARHNEQFFGPGTRLTVL.

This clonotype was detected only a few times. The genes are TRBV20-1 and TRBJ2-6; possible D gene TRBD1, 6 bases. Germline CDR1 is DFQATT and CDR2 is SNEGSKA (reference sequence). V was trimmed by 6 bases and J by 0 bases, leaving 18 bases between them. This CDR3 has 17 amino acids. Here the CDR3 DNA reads TGCAGTGCCAAACAGGGTGGCCCTCTCTCTGGGGCCAACGTCCTGACTTTC. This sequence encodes CSAKQGGPLSGANVLTF.

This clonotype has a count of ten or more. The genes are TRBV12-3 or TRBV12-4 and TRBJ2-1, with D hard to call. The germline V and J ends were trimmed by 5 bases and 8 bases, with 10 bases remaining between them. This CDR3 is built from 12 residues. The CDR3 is CASSRRGDEQFF. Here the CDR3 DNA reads TGTGCCAGCAGTCGGAGAGGCGATGAGCAGTTCTTC.

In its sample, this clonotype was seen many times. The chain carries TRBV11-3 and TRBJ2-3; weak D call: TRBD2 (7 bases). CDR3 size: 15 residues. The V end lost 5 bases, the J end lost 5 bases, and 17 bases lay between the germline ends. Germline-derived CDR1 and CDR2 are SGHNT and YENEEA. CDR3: CASSSGGAGRDTQYF. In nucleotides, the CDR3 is TGTGCCAGCAGCAGTGGGGGGGCAGGGCGAGATACGCAGTATTTT.

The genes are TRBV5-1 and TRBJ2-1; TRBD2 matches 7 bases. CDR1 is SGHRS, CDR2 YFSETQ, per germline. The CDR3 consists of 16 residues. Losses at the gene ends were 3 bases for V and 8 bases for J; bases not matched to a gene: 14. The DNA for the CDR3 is TGCGCCAGCAGCTACCCACTAGCGTCATTCCTGGATGAGCAGTTCTTC. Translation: CASSYPLASFLDEQFF.

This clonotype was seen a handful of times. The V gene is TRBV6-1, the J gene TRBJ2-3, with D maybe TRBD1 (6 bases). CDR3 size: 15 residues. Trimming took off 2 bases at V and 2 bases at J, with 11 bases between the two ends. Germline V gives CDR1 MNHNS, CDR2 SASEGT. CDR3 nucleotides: TGTGCCAGCAGTGAACCAGGGGCGGTCACAGATACGCAGTATTTT. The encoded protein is CASSEPGAVTDTQYF.

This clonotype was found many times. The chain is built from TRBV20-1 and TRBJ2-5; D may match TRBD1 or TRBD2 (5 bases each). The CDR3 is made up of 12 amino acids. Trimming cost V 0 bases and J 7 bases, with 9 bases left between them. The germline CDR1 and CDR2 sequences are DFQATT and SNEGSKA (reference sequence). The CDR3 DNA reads TGCAGTGCTAGAGATGAGGGGAGGACCCAGTACTTC. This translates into CSARDEGRTQYF.

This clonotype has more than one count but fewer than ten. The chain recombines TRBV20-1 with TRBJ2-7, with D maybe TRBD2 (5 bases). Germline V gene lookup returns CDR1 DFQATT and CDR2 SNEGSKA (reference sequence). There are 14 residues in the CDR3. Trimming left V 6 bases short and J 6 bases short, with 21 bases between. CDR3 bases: TGCAGTGCACCCGGGTGGGCGGGCCTCAGCGAGCAGTACTTC. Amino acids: CSAPGWAGLSEQYF.

The CDR3: CASKRQGRNNEQFF. Written as DNA, the CDR3 is TGTGCCAGCAAGCGACAGGGAAGGAATAATGAGCAGTTCTTC. The chain uses TRBV3-1 and TRBJ2-1, with 7 nucleotides matching TRBD1. The CDR3 length is 14 residues. Germline V gene data show CDR1 as LGHDT and CDR2 as YNNKEL (reference sequence). V dropped 7 bases and J dropped 7; count of bases not matched to a gene: 10.

CDR3 sequence: CASSQAPSPRQEDQPQHF. The CDR3 DNA is TGTGCCAGCAGCCAAGCTCCTTCACCCAGACAGGAAGATCAGCCCCAGCATTTT. The chain combines TRBV4-2 with TRBJ1-5; D possibly corresponds to TRBD1 (6 bases). Trimming left V 1 base short and J 5 bases short, with 21 bases between. This CDR3 is 18 amino acids long. In germline, CDR1 is LGHNA, CDR2 YNFKEQ.

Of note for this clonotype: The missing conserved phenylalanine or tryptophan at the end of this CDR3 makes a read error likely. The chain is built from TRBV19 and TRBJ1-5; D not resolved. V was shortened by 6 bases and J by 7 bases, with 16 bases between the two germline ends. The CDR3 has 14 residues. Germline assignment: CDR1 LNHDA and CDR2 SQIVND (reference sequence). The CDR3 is CASSSWGRFQPQHL. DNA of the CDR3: TGTGCCAGTAGCAGTTGGGGAAGGTTCCAGCCCCAGCATCTT.

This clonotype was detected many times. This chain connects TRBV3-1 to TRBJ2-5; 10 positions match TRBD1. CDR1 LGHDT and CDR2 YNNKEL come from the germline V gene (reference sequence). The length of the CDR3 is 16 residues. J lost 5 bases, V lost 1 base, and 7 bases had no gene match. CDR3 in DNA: TGTGCCAGCAGCCAAGCCGGGACAGGGGTGGGCGAGACCCAGTACTTC. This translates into CASSQAGTGVGETQYF.

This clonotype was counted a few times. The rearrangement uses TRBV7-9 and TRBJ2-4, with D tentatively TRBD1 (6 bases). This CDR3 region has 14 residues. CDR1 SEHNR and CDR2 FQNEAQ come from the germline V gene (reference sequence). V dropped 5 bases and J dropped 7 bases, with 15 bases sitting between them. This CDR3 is CASSGNRVGNIQYF. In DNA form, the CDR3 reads TGTGCCAGCAGCGGGAACAGGGTGGGGAACATTCAGTACTTC.

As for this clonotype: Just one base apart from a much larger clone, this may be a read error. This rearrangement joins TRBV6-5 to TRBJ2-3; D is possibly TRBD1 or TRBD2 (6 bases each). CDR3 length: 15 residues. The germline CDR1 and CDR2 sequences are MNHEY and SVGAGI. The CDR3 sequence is CAGRYRDSSTDTQYF. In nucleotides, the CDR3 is TGTGCCGGCAGGTACAGGGACTCTAGCACAGATACGCAGTATTTT.

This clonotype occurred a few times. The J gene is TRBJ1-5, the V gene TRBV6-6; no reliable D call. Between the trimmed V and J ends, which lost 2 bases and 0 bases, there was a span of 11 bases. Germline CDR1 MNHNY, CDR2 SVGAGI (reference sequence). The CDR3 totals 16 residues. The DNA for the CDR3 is TGTGCCAGCAGTTACGACCGGACTTATAGCAATCAGCCCCAGCATTTT. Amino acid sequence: CASSYDRTYSNQPQHF.

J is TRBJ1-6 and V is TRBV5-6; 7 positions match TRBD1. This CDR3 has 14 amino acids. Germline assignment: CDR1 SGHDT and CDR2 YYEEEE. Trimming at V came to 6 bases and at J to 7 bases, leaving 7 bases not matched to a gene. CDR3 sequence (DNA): TGTGCCAGCACGCCAGGGACAGCGAATTCACCCCTCCACTTT. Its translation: CASTPGTANSPLHF.

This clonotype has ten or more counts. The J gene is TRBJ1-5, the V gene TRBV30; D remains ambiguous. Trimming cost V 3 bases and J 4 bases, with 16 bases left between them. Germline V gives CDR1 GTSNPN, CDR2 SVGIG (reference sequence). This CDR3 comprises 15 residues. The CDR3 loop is CAWSPRGRFNQPQHF. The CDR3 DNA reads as TGTGCCTGGAGCCCCCGAGGGCGTTTTAATCAGCCCCAGCATTTT.

The CDR3 sequence: CSVAGTSGNTDTQYF. For the CDR3, the DNA is TGCAGCGTTGCCGGGACTAGCGGGAACACAGATACGCAGTATTTT. The rearrangement joins TRBV29-1 to TRBJ2-3; 13 positions match TRBD2. The CDR3 extends over 15 amino acids. Germline V lookup: CDR1 SQVTM, CDR2 ANQGSEA. After removal of 4 bases from V and 2 bases from J, the junction contained 3 bases not matched to a gene.

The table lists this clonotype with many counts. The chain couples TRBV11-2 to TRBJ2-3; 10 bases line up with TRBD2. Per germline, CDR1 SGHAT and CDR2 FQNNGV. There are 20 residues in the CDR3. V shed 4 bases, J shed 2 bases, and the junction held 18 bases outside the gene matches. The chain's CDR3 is CASSSPPGGTSVEFTDTQYF. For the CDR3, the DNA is TGTGCCAGCAGCTCACCTCCCGGTGGGACTAGCGTGGAATTCACAGATACGCAGTATTTT.

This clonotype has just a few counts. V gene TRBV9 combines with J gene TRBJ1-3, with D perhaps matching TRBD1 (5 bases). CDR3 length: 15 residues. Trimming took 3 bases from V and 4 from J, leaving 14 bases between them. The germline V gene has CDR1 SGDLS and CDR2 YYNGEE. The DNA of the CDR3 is TGTGCCAGCAGCGGAGGGGCCCGCCTGGGAAACACCATATATTTT. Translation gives CASSGGARLGNTIYF.

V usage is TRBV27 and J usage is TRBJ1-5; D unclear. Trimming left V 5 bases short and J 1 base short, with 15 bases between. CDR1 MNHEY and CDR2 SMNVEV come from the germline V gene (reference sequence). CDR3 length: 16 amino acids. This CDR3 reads CASSPLLNWSNQPQHF. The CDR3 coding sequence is TGTGCCAGCAGTCCCTTATTGAATTGGAGCAATCAGCCCCAGCATTTT.

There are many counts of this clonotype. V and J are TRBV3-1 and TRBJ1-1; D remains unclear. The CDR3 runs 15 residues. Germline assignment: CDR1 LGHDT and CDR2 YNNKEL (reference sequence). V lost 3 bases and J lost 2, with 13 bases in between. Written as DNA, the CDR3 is TGTGCCAGCAGCCAGACCCCCCGGGGTAACACTGAAGCTTTCTTT. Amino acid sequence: CASSQTPRGNTEAFF.

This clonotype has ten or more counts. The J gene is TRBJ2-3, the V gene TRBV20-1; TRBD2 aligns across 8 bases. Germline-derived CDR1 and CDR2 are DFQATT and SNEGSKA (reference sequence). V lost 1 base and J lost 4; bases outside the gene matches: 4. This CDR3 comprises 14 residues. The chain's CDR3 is CSARVAGGPDTQYF. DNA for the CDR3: TGCAGTGCTAGAGTGGCGGGAGGCCCAGATACGCAGTATTTT.

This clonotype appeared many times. The DNA of the CDR3 is TGTGCCAGCAGTCTGGGGGTAGGGGAGACCCAGTACTTC. Its translation is CASSLGVGETQYF. The chain recombines TRBV6-2 or TRBV6-3 with TRBJ2-5; either TRBD1 or TRBD2 may fit D (5 bases each). Trimming cost V 5 bases and J 5 bases, with 12 bases left between them. CDR3 length equals 13 residues. CDR1 and CDR2 (germline): MNHEY, SVGEGT.

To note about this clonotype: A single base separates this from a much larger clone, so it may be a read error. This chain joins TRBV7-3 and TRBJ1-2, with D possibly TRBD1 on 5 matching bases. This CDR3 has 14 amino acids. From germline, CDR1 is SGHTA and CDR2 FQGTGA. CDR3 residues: CASSLSPGDYGYAF. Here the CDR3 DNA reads TGTGCCAGCAGCTTGTCCCCTGGGGACTATGGCTACGCCTTC.

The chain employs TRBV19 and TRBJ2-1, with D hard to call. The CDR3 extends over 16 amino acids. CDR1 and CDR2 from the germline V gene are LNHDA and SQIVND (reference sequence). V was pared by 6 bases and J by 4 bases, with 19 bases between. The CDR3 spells CASRSSGSNLYNEQFF. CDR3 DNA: TGTGCCAGTAGATCGTCTGGCAGCAATCTTTACAATGAGCAGTTCTTC. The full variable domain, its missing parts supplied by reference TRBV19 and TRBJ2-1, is DGGITQSPKYLFRKEGQNVTLSCEQNLNHDAMYWYRQDPGQGLRLIYYSQIVNDFQKGDIAEGYSVSREKKESFPLTVTSAQKNPTAFYLCASRSSGSNLYNEQFFGPGTRLTVL.

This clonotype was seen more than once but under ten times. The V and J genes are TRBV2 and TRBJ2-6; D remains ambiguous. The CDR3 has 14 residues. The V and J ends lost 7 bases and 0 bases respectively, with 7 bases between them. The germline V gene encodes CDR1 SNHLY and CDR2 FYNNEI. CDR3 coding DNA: TGTGCCAGCAATCGGCTCTCTGGGGCCAACGTCCTGACTTTC. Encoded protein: CASNRLSGANVLTF. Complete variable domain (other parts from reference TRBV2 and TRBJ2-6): EPEVTQTPSHQVTQMGQEVILRCVPISNHLYFYWYRQILGQKVEFLVSFYNNEISEKSEIFDDQFSVERPDGSNFTLKIRSTKLEDSAMYFCASNRLSGANVLTFGAGSRLTVL.

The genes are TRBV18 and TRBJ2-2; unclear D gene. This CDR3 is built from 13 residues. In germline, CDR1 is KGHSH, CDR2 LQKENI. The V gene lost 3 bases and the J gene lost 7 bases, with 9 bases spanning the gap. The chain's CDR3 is CASSPRQDGELFF. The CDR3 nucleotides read TGTGCCAGCTCACCGCGGCAGGACGGGGAGCTGTTTTTT.

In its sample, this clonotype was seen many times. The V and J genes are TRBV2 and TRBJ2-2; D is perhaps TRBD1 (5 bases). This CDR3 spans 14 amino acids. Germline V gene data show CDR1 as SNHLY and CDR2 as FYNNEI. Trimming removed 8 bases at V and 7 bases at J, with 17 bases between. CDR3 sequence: CASLPDTSFGELFF. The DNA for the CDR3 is TGTGCCAGCCTTCCGGACACGAGCTTCGGGGAGCTGTTTTTT.

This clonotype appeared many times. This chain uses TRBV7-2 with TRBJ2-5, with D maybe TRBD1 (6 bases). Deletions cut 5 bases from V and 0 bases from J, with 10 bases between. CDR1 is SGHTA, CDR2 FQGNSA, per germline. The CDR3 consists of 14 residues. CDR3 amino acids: CASSLRGNQETQYF. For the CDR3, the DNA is TGTGCCAGCAGCCTTAGGGGGAACCAAGAGACCCAGTACTTC.

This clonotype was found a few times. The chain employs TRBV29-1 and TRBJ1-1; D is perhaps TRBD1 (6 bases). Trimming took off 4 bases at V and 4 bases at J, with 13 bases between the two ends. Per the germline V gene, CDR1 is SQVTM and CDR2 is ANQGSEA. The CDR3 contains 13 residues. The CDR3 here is CSVGAGEGTEAFF. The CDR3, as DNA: TGCAGCGTTGGGGCAGGGGAAGGCACTGAAGCTTTCTTT.